The 9 T cell receptor beta chains presented below share a single source sample, sequenced in a study of monozygotic twins with inflammatory bowel disease. Reprocessing the 5' RACE reads, TCRdb reports a single entry for every CDR3 protein and omits DNA. The sample totals fewer than 150,000 distinct CDR3 sequences. Sequencing input: blood. The receptor source for this set is a human donor with ulcerative colitis or Crohn's disease, or a healthy co-twin of an affected twin (not recorded which).

The rearrangement uses TRBV10-3 and TRBJ2-7. Germline V gene lookup returns CDR1 ENHRY and CDR2 SYGVKD. This CDR3 has 14 residues. The CDR3 loop reads CAIRSLASSYEQYF.

The chain has TRBV18 and TRBJ1-3; TCRdb calls TRBD1, which cannot be checked without DNA. CDR3 length equals 15 residues. Germline V lookup: CDR1 KGHSH, CDR2 LQKENI. The chain's CDR3 is CASSPIGDRDDTIYF.

This rearrangement joins TRBV4-1 to TRBJ2-3; TCRdb indicates TRBD2, and absent DNA this call remains unverified. The length of the CDR3 is 17 residues. Germline V lookup: CDR1 MGHRA, CDR2 YSYEKL. The CDR3 protein is CASSQDPDSTPQMTQYF.

V usage is TRBV6-5 and J usage is TRBJ2-1; TCRdb reports TRBD2, a call that lacks DNA to check it against. This CDR3 has 17 residues. Germline-derived CDR1 and CDR2 are MNHEY and SVGAGI. The CDR3 loop reads CASSLDLRDSPYNEQFF.

This sequence joins TRBV6-5 and TRBJ2-1; TCRdb's D call of TRBD2 is untestable without DNA. CDR3 size: 15 residues. Germline lookup yields CDR1 MNHEY and CDR2 SVGAGI. The CDR3 protein is CASSLAGGFRNEQFF.

The chain carries TRBV18 and TRBJ2-5. Germline V gene lookup returns CDR1 KGHSH and CDR2 LQKENI. This CDR3 comprises 15 residues. The CDR3 here is CASSPQVLIEETQYF.

This chain joins TRBV12-3 or TRBV12-4 and TRBJ1-2; TCRdb designates TRBD1, a call that cannot be tested without DNA. The CDR3 totals 14 residues. CDR3 amino acids: CASSLVTGVGGYTF.

The chain uses TRBV7-9 and TRBJ2-7; the D gene TCRdb calls, TRBD2, cannot be checked with no DNA. This CDR3 has 17 residues. Per germline, CDR1 SEHNR and CDR2 FQNEAQ (reference sequence). The CDR3 region is CASSLVRVAATTYEQYF.

The chain employs TRBV5-5 and TRBJ2-1; TCRdb's D call, TRBD2, is unchecked because there is no DNA. The CDR3 totals 15 residues. From germline, CDR1 is SGHKS and CDR2 YYEKEE (reference sequence). CDR3 residues: CASSLAASGYNEQFF.